This T cell receptor beta chain is drawn from a study of cytomegalovirus exposure and HLA in healthy donors (dated by TCRdb to 2016 to 2017). Background for the entire study: An earlier analysis of under 600 of the donors reported 250 to 350 Gb of sequence data and some 120 million unique TCR beta sequences from approximately 180 million T cells. Donor age, sex, ethnicity and CMV serostatus were compiled alongside the repertoire data. Rather than using new phenotypic data, the later analysis identified candidate immune exposures from TCR beta sequences and from how often those sequences occurred across donors. The number of typed donors differed by locus: roughly 629-640 for A, B, C, DRB1 and DQB1; some 540 for DQA1; 606 for DPA1; and around 470 for DPB1. HLA typing covered class I and class II loci at four-digit resolution. The study aimed to test whether signatures of past pathogen exposure could be identified by cataloging public T cell receptors. Of the 300 to 400 genotyped donors, approximately 82% fell in the genetic ancestry cluster associated with self-reported Caucasian donors. On average, 235,054 unique TCR beta nucleotide sequences were sequenced per donor among fewer than 500 genotyped donors of the cohort, with roughly 20% of those sequences being non-productive. High-throughput TCR immunosequencing, statistical association of individual TCRs with disease status, and machine learning were combined to predict cytomegalovirus infection status. Every repertoire in the discovery cohort had been generated on one and the same sequencing platform. The study profiled the T cell repertoires of 500 to 800 subjects by immunosequencing and related them to cytomegalovirus serostatus. A later genetic analysis used genome-wide SNP genotypes for about 60% of the roughly 670 donors, treating that subset as a discovery cohort. Besides the first cohort of approximately 710 subjects, a separate validation cohort made up of 120 different subjects was used. An early release covering about 600 HLA-typed donors comprised approximately 300 gigabases of sequencing data and tens of millions of unique TCR sequences. To study patterns of TCR occurrence, a later analysis re-analyzed previously published TCR beta repertoires from just over 650 donors and added high-resolution HLA genotyping. Several DR-DQ haplotypes were handled as single units for association and clustering because linkage in the cohort was strong. An earlier analysis of several hundred of the donors applied high-throughput TCR beta sequencing to assess whether each TCR beta V gene segment acted as functional or pseudogenic.

This clone was seen just once. Its antigen is still unknown. No base quality values were provided; no much bigger clone lies one nucleotide off. General conclusions and limits of the study: In both the original and validation cohorts, the classifier was reported to diagnose cytomegalovirus status with high specificity and sensitivity. The 87-base-pair reads could not distinguish some IMGT-functional V segments, including TRBV6-2 and TRBV6-3, so those segments were excluded. A group of highly shared sequence variants was considered likely to be a technical artifact of the sequencing pipeline. In vitro tests confirmed that three of the cytomegalovirus-associated TCR beta chains recognize cytomegalovirus antigens. A later genetic analysis associated a missense DCLRE1C variant with V-gene and J-gene trimming of TCR beta chains, and an independent cohort replicated the association. Correlated functional status among segregating V segments might be attributable to linkage disequilibrium, but an unknown experimental factor could not be ruled out. Approximately 18 rarely observed V segments, including chromosome 9 orphons, were excluded from the earlier analysis of several hundred of the donors because counts were too low. According to a later analysis, parvovirus B19, influenza, CMV and Epstein-Barr virus appeared linked to several top co-occurrence clusters. In an earlier analysis of some 540 of the donors, most TCR beta V segments appeared in productive rearrangements about 87% or about 30% of the time, broadly matching IMGT annotations. In a later analysis, TCR association rates were found to vary across HLA loci, with the most associated TCRs seen for DRB1 alleles and the fewest for HLA-C alleles. A total of fewer than 200 TCR beta chains were listed by the study as associated with cytomegalovirus. Roughly uniform sequencing depth across donors was assumed in presence/absence analyses, although this assumption may not hold. When HLA alleles, especially DR and DQ, strongly co-occurred, TCR associations were difficult to assign to individual alleles. The only immune exposure information available for the cohort was CMV serostatus. In a later analysis, HLA-associated TCR beta chains showed more clonal expansion and lower generation probabilities than non-associated chains that were equally common. Specific HLA alleles were associated with 16,951 TCR beta sequences at a false discovery rate of 0.05 in a later analysis. According to a later analysis, most CMV-associated TCR beta chains appeared to be HLA-restricted, and the HLA associations seemed to be driven largely by CMV exposure. In a later genetic analysis, fewer N-insertions in productive TCRs were reported among donors in an Asian-associated ancestry cluster than the roughly 700-donor mean. While some public TCRs were present in many individuals, most TCR sequences turned up only very rarely across donors. A further reported finding was that TCR beta sequences accurately predicted the HLA-A and HLA-B alleles for most subjects in the first cohort. According to the authors, the approach could potentially be generalized to other disease states and immunological phenotypes. This cohort had only TCR beta chains sequenced, and the lack of alpha or paired-chain data limited which features could be detected. Because some donors lacked HLA typing at each locus, the association tests relied only on the typed subset.

The cohort comprised under 700 healthy bone marrow donors. At the time of sampling, every cohort member was nominally healthy, though immune exposures that went unrecorded were likely present. The donor tested CMV seropositive and was one of the 289 seropositive cohort members. A peripheral blood sample was provided by each donor, and peripheral blood mononuclear cells were used for TCR beta sequencing. The Qiagen DNeasy Blood Extraction Kit was used to extract genomic DNA from the blood cell samples. The method was the immunoSEQ multiplex PCR assay. The multiplex PCR relied on a mix of 60 forward primers for TCR Vbeta segments and 13 reverse primers for TCR Jbeta segments. Amplification of the CDR3 region of rearranged TCR beta genes was performed with a multiplex PCR assay on genomic DNA. Amplified TCR beta libraries were sequenced as 87-base-pair reads on the Illumina HiSeq System. For the original study's pipeline: A later analysis counted tens of millions of unique TCR beta chains across the 500 to 850 repertoires, and some 11 million of these chains were shared by at least two donors. To remove PCR and sequencing errors, raw reads were error-corrected and collapsed into unique sequences using a nearest-neighbor algorithm that merged closely related sequences. CDR3 sequences were aligned to IMGT reference sequences to assign V, D and J gene segments. Each retained sequence needed at least a six-nucleotide match to both a V gene segment and a J gene segment. Rearrangements were called productive when the CDR3 lacked stop codons and stayed in frame with V and J; all others were non-productive. CDR3 was defined according to IMGT convention as the region running from the second conserved V-encoded cysteine to the conserved J-encoded phenylalanine. Sequences without an unambiguous match to a single V gene segment were excluded from the earlier analysis of about 600 of the donors. In an earlier analysis of some 590 of the donors, V segments were called functional above 56.7% productive rearrangements and were called segregating when the between-donor standard deviation exceeded 5%. To diagnose cytomegalovirus status from the catalog of TCR beta chain sequences, a statistical classification framework was built. In a later analysis, TCR nucleotide sequences were compared against IMGT/GENE-DB human TR gene sequences so that V and J genes could be assigned. In a later analysis, CDR3 sequences and most-parsimonious VDJ recombination scenarios were assigned using the TCRdist pipeline. In a later analysis, each TCR beta chain was defined by its CDR3 amino acid sequence together with its V-gene family, and reads without a unique V-gene family were excluded. In a later analysis, fewer than 600 highly shared, low-generation-probability nucleotide sequences were removed to address suspected cross-contamination and a sequencing artifact. For each public chain, a later analysis derived a clonal expansion index from normalized ranks of inferred template counts within each repertoire. In a later analysis, generation probabilities were computed with a VDJ recombination model fitted to out-of-frame rearrangements, and the resulting probabilities were checked against IGoR. A later analysis scored TCR-TCR, TCR-HLA and TCR-CMV co-occurrence with hypergeometric tests, applying a repertoire-size bias correction to TCR pairs. To estimate false discovery rates, a later analysis permuted the HLA or CMV assignments 20 times. A later analysis grouped co-occurring TCRs with DBSCAN, adding TCRdist sequence similarity when clustering within HLA-allele-positive subsets. Repertoires with fewer than 30,000 or more than 120,000 public chains, plus five repertoires with anomalous nucleotide sharing, were excluded from co-occurrence clustering. TCRdb re-hosts the immuneACCESS table, in-frame sequences only. Its copies lack some clones; in the studies checked, an unresolved V gene accounts for under half of them, and the cause for the rest is not known. V, J and clone size were drawn from that table, and D and trimming were deduced from the DNA. In all, the sample holds about 160,000 clones, and 85% of those were seen once. About 2% of the sample rests with the top ten.

From cysteine to phenylalanine, the CDR3 is 15 amino acids long. Only the CDR3 region is kept as DNA, spanning 45 bases read in frame from base 1. As encoded in the germline V gene (reference sequence), CDR1 is SGHKS while CDR2 is YYEKEE. The trim is 1 base for V and 1 base for J, with a gap of 9 bases between the germline ends. This receptor was obtained from a man aged 18 to 30 in good health and CMV-seropositive. In this chain, TRBV5-5 is recombined with TRBJ1-5, with no confident D gene call. Sequenced: PBMCs. Read as DNA, the sequence is TGTGCCAGCAGCTTGACAACCCCGAGCAATCAGCCCCAGCATTTT. Its translation reads: CASSLTTPSNQPQHF.